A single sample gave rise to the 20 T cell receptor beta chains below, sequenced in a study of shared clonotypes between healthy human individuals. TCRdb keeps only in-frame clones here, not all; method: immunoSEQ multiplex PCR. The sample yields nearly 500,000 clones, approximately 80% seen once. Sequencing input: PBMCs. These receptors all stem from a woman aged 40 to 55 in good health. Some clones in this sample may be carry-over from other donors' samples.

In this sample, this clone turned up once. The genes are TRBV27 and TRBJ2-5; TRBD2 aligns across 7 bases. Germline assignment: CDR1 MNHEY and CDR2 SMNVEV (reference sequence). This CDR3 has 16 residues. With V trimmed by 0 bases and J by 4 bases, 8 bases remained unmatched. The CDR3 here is CASSLSPNQRGETQYF. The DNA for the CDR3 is TGTGCCAGCAGTTTATCCCCGAATCAGCGGGGAGAGACCCAGTACTTC.

CDR3 nucleotides: TGTGCCAGCAGCTTGTCCTACAGGGGGAACTACGAGCAGTACTTC. Amino acid sequence: CASSLSYRGNYEQYF. This chain links TRBV5-4 with TRBJ2-7, with 8 bases aligning to TRBD1. Germline values: CDR1 SGHNT, CDR2 YYREEE (reference sequence). The V segment lost 1 base and the J segment 3 bases; nucleotides outside the gene matches: 6. CDR3 length equals 15 residues.

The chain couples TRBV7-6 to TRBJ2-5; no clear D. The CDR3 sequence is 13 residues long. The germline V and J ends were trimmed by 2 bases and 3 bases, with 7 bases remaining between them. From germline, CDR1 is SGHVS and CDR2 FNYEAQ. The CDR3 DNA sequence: TGTGCCAGCAGCTTAAGACCAAAAGAGACCCAGTACTTC. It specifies CASSLRPKETQYF.

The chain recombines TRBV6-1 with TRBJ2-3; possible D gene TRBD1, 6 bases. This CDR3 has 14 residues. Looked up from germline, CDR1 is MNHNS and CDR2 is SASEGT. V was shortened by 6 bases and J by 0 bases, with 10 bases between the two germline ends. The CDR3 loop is CASRDSSSTDTQYF. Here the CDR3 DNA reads TGTGCCAGCAGGGACAGCTCTAGCACAGATACGCAGTATTTT.

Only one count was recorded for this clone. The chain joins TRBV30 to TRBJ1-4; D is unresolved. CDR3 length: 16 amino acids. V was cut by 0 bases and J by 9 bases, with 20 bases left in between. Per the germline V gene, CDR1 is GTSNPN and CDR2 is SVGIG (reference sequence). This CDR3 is CAWSVWPRAYWQKLFF. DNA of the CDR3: TGTGCCTGGAGTGTATGGCCTCGGGCCTACTGGCAAAAACTGTTTTTT.

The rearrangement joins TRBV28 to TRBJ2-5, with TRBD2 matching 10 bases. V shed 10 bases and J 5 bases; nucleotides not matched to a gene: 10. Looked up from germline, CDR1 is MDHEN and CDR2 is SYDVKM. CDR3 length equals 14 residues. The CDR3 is CATQKAGGPETQYF. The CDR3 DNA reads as TGTGCCACCCAGAAAGCGGGAGGGCCTGAGACCCAGTACTTC.

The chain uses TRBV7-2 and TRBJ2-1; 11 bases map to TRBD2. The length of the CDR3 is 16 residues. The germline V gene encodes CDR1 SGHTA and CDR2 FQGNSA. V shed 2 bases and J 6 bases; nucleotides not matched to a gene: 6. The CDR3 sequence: CASSLSTSGSINEQFF. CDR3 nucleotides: TGTGCCAGCAGCTTATCAACTAGCGGGAGTATCAATGAGCAGTTCTTC.

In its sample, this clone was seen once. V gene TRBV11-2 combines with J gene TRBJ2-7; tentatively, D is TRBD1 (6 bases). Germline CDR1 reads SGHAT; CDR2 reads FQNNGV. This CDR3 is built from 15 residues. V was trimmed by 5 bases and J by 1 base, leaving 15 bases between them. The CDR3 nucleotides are TGTGCCAGCAGCCAGTCAGCTGGACAGTCCTACGAGCAGTACTTC. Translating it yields CASSQSAGQSYEQYF. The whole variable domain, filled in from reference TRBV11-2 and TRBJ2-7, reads EAGVAQSPRYKIIEKRQSVAFWCNPISGHATLYWYQQILGQGPKLLIQFQNNGVVDDSQLPKDRFSAERLKGVDSTLKIQPAKLEDSAVYLCASSQSAGQSYEQYFGPGTRLTVT.

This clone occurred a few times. CDR3 in DNA: TGTGCCAGCAGCCCGACCCGTTGGACCGAGCAGTACTTC. As protein: CASSPTRWTEQYF. The V gene is TRBV7-9, the J gene TRBJ2-7; D gene ambiguous. CDR1 and CDR2 (germline): SEHNR, FQNEAQ (reference sequence). The CDR3 has 13 residues. The germline V and J ends were trimmed by 5 bases and 6 bases, with 14 bases remaining between them. Full variable domain (outside the CDR3, taken from reference TRBV7-9 and TRBJ2-7): DTGVSQNPRHKITKRGQNVTFRCDPISEHNRLYWYRQTLGQGPEFLTYFQNEAQLEKSRLLSDRFSAERPKGSFSTLEIQRTEQGDSAMYLCASSPTRWTEQYFGPGTRLTVT.

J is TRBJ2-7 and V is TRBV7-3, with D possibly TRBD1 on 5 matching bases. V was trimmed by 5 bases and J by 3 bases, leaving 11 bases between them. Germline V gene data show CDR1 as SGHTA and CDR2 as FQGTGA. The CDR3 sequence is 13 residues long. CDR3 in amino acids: CASSQRTLYEQYF. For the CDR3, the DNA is TGTGCCAGCAGCCAAAGGACACTCTACGAGCAGTACTTC.

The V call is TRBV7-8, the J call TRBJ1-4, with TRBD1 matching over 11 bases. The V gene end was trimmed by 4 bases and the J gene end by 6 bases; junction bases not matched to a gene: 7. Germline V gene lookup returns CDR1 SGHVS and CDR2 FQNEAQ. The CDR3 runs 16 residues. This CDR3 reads CASSWDPGQGDEKLFF. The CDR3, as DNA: TGTGCCAGCAGCTGGGACCCGGGACAGGGGGATGAAAAACTGTTTTTT.

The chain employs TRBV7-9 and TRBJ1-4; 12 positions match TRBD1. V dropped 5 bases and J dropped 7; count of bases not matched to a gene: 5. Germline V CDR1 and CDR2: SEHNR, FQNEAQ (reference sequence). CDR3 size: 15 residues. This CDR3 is CASSPWDRGREKLFF. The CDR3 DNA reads TGTGCCAGCAGCCCGTGGGACAGGGGGCGTGAAAAACTGTTTTTT.

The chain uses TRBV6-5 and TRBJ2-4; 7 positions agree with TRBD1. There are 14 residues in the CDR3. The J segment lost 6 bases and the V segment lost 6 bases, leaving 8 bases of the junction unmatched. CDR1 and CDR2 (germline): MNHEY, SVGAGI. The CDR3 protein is CASSPGTAGNIQYF. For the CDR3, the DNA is TGTGCCAGCAGCCCCGGGACAGCAGGAAACATTCAGTACTTC.

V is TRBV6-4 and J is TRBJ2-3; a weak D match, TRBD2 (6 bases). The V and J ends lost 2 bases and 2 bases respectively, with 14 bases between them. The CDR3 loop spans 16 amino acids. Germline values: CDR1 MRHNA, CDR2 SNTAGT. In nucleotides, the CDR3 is TGTGCCAGCAGTGACGGAGGGTCCCGGACCACAGATACGCAGTATTTT. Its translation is CASSDGGSRTTDTQYF.

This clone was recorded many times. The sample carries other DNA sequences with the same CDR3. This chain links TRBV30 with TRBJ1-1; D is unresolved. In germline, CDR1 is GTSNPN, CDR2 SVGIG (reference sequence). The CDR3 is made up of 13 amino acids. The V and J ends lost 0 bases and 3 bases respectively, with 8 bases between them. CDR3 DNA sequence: TGTGCCTGGAGTGTAGACCGGGACACTGAAGCTTTCTTT. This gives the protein CAWSVDRDTEAFF.

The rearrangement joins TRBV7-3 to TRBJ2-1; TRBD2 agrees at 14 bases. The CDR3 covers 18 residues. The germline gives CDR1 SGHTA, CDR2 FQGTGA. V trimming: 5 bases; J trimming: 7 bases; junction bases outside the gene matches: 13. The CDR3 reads CASSVGLAGGPRGNEQFF. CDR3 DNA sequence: TGTGCCAGCAGCGTTGGACTAGCGGGAGGCCCAAGGGGTAATGAGCAGTTCTTC.

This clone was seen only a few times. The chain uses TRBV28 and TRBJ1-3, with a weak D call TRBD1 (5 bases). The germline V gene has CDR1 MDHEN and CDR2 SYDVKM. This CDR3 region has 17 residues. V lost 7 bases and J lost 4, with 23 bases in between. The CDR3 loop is CASTLGRGPGRGNTIYF. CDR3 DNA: TGTGCCAGCACCCTAGGGAGGGGTCCCGGTCGCGGAAACACCATATATTTT.

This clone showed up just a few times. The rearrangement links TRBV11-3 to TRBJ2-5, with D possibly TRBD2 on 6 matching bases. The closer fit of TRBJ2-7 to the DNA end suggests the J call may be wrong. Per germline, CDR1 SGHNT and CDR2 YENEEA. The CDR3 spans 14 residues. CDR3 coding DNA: TGTGCCAGCAGCTCCGGCGGGAATCTCTACGAGCAGTACTTC. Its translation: CASSSGGNLYEQYF.

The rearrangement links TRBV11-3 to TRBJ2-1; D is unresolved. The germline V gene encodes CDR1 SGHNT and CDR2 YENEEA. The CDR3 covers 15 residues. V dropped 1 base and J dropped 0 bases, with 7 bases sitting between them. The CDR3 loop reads CASSLGSASYNEQFF. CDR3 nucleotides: TGTGCCAGCAGCTTAGGGTCTGCCTCCTACAATGAGCAGTTCTTC.

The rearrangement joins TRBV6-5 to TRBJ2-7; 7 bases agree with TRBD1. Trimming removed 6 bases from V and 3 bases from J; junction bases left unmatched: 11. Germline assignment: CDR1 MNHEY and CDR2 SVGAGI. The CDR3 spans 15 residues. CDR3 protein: CASSLIDRDDYEQYF. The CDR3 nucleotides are TGTGCCAGCAGCCTTATCGACAGGGATGACTACGAGCAGTACTTC.